Each of the 10 T cell receptor beta chains below was sequenced from the same sample in a study of T cells in Graves' hyperthyroidism and ophthalmopathy. Amplified TCR beta CDR3 regions derived from RNA transcripts. The HTBI set primed first-round TCR CDR3 RT-PCR. One entry per CDR3 protein, called by TCRdb with MiXCR from the multiplex PCR reads. Of some 400,000 distinct CDR3 sequences listed, about 14% are singletons. Material: blood. The receptors stem from a man aged 25 to 40 with Graves' hyperthyroidism that later progressed to Graves' ophthalmopathy.

This clonotype was counted a few times. This chain uses TRBV20-1 with TRBJ1-6; D remains unclear. Between the trimmed V and J ends, which lost 4 bases and 15 bases, there was a span of 16 bases. The V gene's germline CDR1 is DFQATT and CDR2 SNEGSKA (reference sequence). The CDR3 consists of 12 residues. CDR3 region: CSAKVVLGFLHF. The DNA of the CDR3 is TGCAGTGCTAAGGTGGTGTTGGGTTTCCTCCACTTT.

The chain recombines TRBV20-1 with TRBJ2-1, with D perhaps assigned TRBD1 or TRBD2 (5 bases each). Germline CDR1 is DFQATT and CDR2 is SNEGSKA (reference sequence). This CDR3 spans 15 amino acids. V shed 0 bases and J shed 0 bases, with 9 bases lying between them. The CDR3 region has the DNA TGCAGTGCTAGAGATCGAGGGACCTCCTACAATGAGCAGTTCTTC. Amino acid sequence: CSARDRGTSYNEQFF.

This clonotype has more than one count but fewer than ten. The rearrangement uses TRBV24-1 and TRBJ2-5; D may be TRBD2 (5 bases). The germline V gene encodes CDR1 KGHDR and CDR2 SFDVKD. V dropped 0 bases and J dropped 5 bases, with 12 bases sitting between them. This CDR3 contains 15 residues. The CDR3 reads CATSDLRGFRETQYF. CDR3 sequence (DNA): TGTGCCACCAGTGATTTGAGAGGGTTCCGGGAGACCCAGTACTTC.

This rearrangement joins TRBV7-2 to TRBJ2-3; D uncertain. Germline V gene sequence: CDR1 SGHTA, CDR2 FQGNSA. Trimming took off 5 bases at V and 6 bases at J, with 9 bases between the two ends. The CDR3 spans 12 residues. This CDR3 is CASSHVPDTQYF. The CDR3 DNA sequence: TGTGCCAGCAGCCACGTACCGGATACGCAGTATTTT.

Comment on this clonotype: This may stem from a read error, because a much larger clone lies one nucleotide away. CDR3 DNA: TGTGCCAGCAGCTCAGTTTCCGGGACTGACTACGAGCAGTACTTC. Its translation is CASSSVSGTDYEQYF. The chain employs TRBV7-2 and TRBJ2-7, with D possibly TRBD2 on 6 matching bases. Germline CDR1 and CDR2: SGHTA and FQGNSA. Trimming took off 4 bases at V and 3 bases at J, with 16 bases between the two ends. The CDR3 is 15 amino acids.

The chain recombines TRBV6-1 with TRBJ2-2; D is perhaps TRBD2 (5 bases). CDR3 size: 14 residues. Between the trimmed V and J ends, which lost 7 bases and 4 bases, there was a span of 13 bases. Germline V gene data show CDR1 as MNHNS and CDR2 as SASEGT. This chain's CDR3 is CASTGKFGTGELFF. The CDR3 DNA reads TGTGCCAGCACCGGGAAGTTTGGCACCGGGGAGCTGTTTTTT.

The chain has TRBV9 and TRBJ2-1; D remains unclear. This CDR3 spans 15 amino acids. Per germline, CDR1 SGDLS and CDR2 YYNGEE. The V end was cut by 1 base, the J end by 4 bases, with 12 bases between. This CDR3 is CASSVRSNPYNEQFF. CDR3 DNA sequence: TGTGCCAGCAGCGTACGTTCTAACCCATACAATGAGCAGTTCTTC.

In this sample, this clonotype turned up many times. The chain uses TRBV6-1 and TRBJ1-1, with a weak D call TRBD1 (5 bases). The germline V and J ends were trimmed by 6 bases and 0 bases, with 11 bases remaining between them. CDR3 length: 14 amino acids. Germline CDR1 reads MNHNS; CDR2 reads SASEGT. As DNA, the CDR3 is TGTGCCAGCAGCCACCGGGACCTGAACACTGAAGCTTTCTTT. Amino acids: CASSHRDLNTEAFF.

Many counts were recorded for this clonotype. CDR3 nucleotide sequence: TGTGCCAGCAGCCAAGATGAGGGGGCAGGAGCTTTCTTT. Translation gives CASSQDEGAGAFF. This chain joins TRBV3-1 and TRBJ1-1; 7 nucleotides align to TRBD1. CDR3 length equals 13 residues. V lost 0 bases to trimming and J lost 10 bases; unmatched junction nucleotides: 5. Germline assignment: CDR1 LGHDT and CDR2 YNNKEL (reference sequence).

This chain connects TRBV18 to TRBJ2-2; 7 nucleotides agree with TRBD1. The length of the CDR3 is 15 residues. J gave up 5 bases and V 8 bases, and 11 bases lay outside the gene matches. CDR1 and CDR2 (germline): KGHSH, LQKENI. CDR3 bases: TGTGCCAGCCTACCGGGACAGATTGTTACCGGGGAGCTGTTTTTT. Its protein is CASLPGQIVTGELFF.